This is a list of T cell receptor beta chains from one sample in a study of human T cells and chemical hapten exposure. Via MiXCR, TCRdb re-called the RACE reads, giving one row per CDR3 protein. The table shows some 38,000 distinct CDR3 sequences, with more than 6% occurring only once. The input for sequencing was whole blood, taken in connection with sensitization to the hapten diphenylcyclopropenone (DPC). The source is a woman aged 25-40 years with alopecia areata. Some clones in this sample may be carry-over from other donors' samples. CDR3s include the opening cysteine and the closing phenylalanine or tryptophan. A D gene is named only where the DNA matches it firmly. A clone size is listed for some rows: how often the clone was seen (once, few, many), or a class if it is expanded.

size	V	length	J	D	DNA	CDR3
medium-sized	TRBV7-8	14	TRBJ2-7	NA	TGTGCCAGCAGCTTAAGTCAGGGGATGTACGAGCAGTACTTC	CASSLSQGMYEQYF
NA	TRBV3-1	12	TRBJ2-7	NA	TGTGCCAGCAGCCAAGCAGGGAACGAGCAGTACTTC	CASSQAGNEQYF
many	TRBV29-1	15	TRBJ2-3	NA	TGCAGCTCGCGGGCAGGCCCTCCCCCCACAGATACGCAGTATTTT	CSSRAGPPPTDTQYF
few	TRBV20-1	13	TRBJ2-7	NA	TGCAGTGCTAGAGAGCCCTCCCGAGGGGCTCTGTACTTC	CSAREPSRGALYF
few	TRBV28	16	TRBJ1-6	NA	TGTGCCAGCAGTTTTCGCCCCGCGGCAAGGAATTCACCCCTCCACTTT	CASSFRPAARNSPLHF
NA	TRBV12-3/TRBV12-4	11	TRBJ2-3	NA	TGTGCCAGCAGGGCCACAGATACGCAGTATTTT	CASRATDTQYF
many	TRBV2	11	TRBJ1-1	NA	TGTGCCAGCAGCCCCGCGGTCCAGAGGTTCTTT	CASSPAVQRFF
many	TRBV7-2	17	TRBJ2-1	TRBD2	TGTGCCAGCAGCGGCCGAGGGAGCGGGGGGTCCTACAATGAGCAGTTCTTC	CASSGRGSGGSYNEQFF
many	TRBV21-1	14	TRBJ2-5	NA	TGTGCCAGCATTTCAAGCCCTCAAGAGACGGTCCAGTACTTC	CASISSPQETVQYF
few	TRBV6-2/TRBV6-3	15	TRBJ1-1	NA	TGTGCCAGCAGTTACTCGGGGGTTCAGAACGCTGAAGCTTTCTTT	CASSYSGVQNAEAFF
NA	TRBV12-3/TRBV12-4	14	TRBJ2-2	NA	TGTGCCAGCAGTTTGGTGGGGATCACCGGGGAGCTGTTTTTT	CASSLVGITGELFF